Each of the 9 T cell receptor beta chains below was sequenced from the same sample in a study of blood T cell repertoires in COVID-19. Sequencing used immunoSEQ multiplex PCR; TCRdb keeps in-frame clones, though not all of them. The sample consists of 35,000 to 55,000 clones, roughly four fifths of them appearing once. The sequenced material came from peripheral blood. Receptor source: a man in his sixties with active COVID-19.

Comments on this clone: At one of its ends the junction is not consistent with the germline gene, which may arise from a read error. The CDR3 DNA sequence: TGTGCCAGCAGCGAAGGGGAGGGGCCCCAGCATTTT. This gives the protein CASSEGEGPQHF. V is TRBV6-1 and J is TRBJ1-5; D might be TRBD1 (5 bases). This CDR3 is 12 amino acids long. CDR1 is MNHNS, CDR2 SASEGT, per germline.

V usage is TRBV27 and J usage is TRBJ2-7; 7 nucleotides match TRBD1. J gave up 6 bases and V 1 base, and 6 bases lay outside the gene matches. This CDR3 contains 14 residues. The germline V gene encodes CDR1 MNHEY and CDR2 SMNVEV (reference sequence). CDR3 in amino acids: CASSLLGGAFEQYF. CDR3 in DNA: TGTGCCAGCAGTTTATTAGGGGGCGCCTTCGAGCAGTACTTC.

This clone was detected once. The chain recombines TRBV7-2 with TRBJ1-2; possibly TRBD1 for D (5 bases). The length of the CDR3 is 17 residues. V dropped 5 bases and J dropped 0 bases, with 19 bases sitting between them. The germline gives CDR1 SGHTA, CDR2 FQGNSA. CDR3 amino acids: CASSHAGSRGANYGYTF. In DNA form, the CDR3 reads TGTGCCAGCAGCCACGCAGGGTCCCGTGGAGCTAACTATGGCTACACCTTC. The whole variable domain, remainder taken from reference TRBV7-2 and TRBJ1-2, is GAGVSQSPSNKVTEKGKDVELRCDPISGHTALYWYRQSLGQGLEFLIYFQGNSAPDKSGLPSDRFSAERTGGSVSTLTIQRTQQEDSAVYLCASSHAGSRGANYGYTFGSGTRLTVV.

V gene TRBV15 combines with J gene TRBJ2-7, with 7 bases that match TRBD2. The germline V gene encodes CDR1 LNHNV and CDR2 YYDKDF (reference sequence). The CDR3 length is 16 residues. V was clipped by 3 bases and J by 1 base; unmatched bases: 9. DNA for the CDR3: TGTGCCACCAGCAGTTACGGGAGCGGGGCATCCTACGAGCAGTACTTC. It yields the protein CATSSYGSGASYEQYF. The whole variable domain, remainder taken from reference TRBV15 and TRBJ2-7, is DAMVIQNPRYQVTQFGKPVTLSCSQTLNHNVMYWYQQKSSQAPKLLFHYYDKDFNNEADTPDNFQSRRPNTSFCFLDIRSPGLGDTAMYLCATSSYGSGASYEQYFGPGTRLTVT.

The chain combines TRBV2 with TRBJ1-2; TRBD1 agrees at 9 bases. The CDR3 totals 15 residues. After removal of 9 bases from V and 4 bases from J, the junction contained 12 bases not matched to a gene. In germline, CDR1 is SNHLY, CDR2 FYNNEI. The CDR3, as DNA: TGTGCCAGGAAGGGACAGGGAGGGGGCGGCTATGGCTACACCTTC. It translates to CARKGQGGGGYGYTF. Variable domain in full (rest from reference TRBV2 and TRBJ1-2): EPEVTQTPSHQVTQMGQEVILRCVPISNHLYFYWYRQILGQKVEFLVSFYNNEISEKSEIFDDQFSVERPDGSNFTLKIRSTKLEDSAMYFCARKGQGGGGYGYTFGSGTRLTVV.

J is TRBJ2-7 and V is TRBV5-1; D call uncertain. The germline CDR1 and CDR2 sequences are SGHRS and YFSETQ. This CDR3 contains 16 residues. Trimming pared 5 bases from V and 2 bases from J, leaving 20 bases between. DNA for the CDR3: TGCGCCAGCAGATCCTCCGTCCGGGTTGGAGCCTACGAGCAGTACTTC. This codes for CASRSSVRVGAYEQYF.

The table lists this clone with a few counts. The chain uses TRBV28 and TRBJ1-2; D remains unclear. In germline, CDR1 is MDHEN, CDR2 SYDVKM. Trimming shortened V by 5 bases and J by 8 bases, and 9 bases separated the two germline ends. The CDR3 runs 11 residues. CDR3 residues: CASSGWAGYTF. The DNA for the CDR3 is TGTGCCAGCAGTGGGTGGGCCGGCTACACCTTC.

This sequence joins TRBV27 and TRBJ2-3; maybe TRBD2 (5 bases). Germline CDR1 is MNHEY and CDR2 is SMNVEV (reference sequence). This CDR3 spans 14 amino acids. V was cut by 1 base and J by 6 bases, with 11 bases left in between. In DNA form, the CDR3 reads TGTGCCAGCAGTTTATTAGCCGGGATTGATACGCAGTATTTT. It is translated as CASSLLAGIDTQYF.

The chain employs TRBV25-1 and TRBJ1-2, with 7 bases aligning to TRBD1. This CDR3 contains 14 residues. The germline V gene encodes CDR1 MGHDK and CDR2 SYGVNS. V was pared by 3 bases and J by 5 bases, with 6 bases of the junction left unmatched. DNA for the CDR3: TGTGCCAGCAGTGATCGGAACAGGGGTTATGGCTACACCTTC. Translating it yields CASSDRNRGYGYTF.